There are a few counts of the clone carrying this TCR beta chain. Its antigen is unknown. The data are from a study of siplizumab effects on memory and regulatory T cells. The CDR3 contains 17 residues. Germline V CDR1 and CDR2: SGHAT, FQDESV (reference sequence). V gave up 4 bases and J gave up 6 bases, with 21 bases separating them. Roughly 1.1 x 10^5 TCR templates were measured in each sample. Measured with immunoSEQ multiplex PCR; TCRdb has only the in-frame clones, and not every one. The table records 100,000 or so clones, about 90% of them present only once. The study, taken as a whole, reports: No assignable naive or memory phenotype existed for roughly 80-96% of proliferating CD4+ or CD8+ clones.

Sequencing was carried out using CD4+ T cells sorted from blood. This receptor was obtained from a human donor in good health. The chain recombines TRBV11-1 with TRBJ2-2, with D perhaps matching TRBD1 or TRBD2 (6 bases each). In DNA, the CDR3 is TGTGCCAGCAGCTCCTTAGGGGGGACGTTGTATTCCGGGGAGCTGTTTTTT. Its translation is CASSSLGGTLYSGELFF.